These T cell receptor beta chains were read from a single sample in a study of blood T cell repertoires in COVID-19. Sequencing was performed with immunoSEQ multiplex PCR; in TCRdb, only in-frame clones are kept and a portion is missing. The sample yields about 190,000 clones, about 80% seen once. Material for sequencing was PBMCs or T cells enriched from blood (not recorded which). All receptors come from a woman aged 55-70 years with acute COVID-19. Each CDR3 is given with its conserved first and last residue. A D gene is named only where the DNA matches it firmly. A clone size is listed for some rows: how often the clone was seen (once, few, many), or a class if it is expanded.

v_gene	d_gene	j_gene	abundance	CDR3aa	CDR3nt
TRBV5-1	TRBD1	TRBJ2-5	.	CASSLEGQGPVETQYF	TGCGCCAGCAGCTTGGAGGGACAGGGGCCCGTGGAGACCCAGTACTTC
TRBV30	.	TRBJ1-2	.	CAWSVLPIYGYTF	TGTGCCTGGAGTGTACTTCCTATCTATGGCTACACCTTC
TRBV2	TRBD2	TRBJ2-1	once	CASISDGGLARGKQFF	TGTGCCAGCATCTCCGATGGGGGACTAGCGAGAGGAAAGCAGTTCTTC
TRBV30	.	TRBJ1-3	.	CASQGSGNTIYF	TGTGCCTCCCAGGGGTCGGGAAACACCATATATTTT
TRBV10-2	.	TRBJ1-1	once	CASRTLNTEAFF	TGCGCCAGCAGAACACTGAACACTGAAGCTTTCTTT
TRBV7-2	TRBD1	TRBJ2-1	.	CASSHRGSNNEQFF	TGTGCCAGCAGCCACAGGGGGAGTAACAATGAGCAGTTCTTC
TRBV10-2	TRBD1	TRBJ1-2	.	CASGADRVFYGYTF	TGCGCCAGCGGAGCAGACAGGGTGTTCTATGGCTACACCTTC
TRBV5-6	.	TRBJ1-3	.	CASSLAGSFLSGNTIYF	TGTGCCAGCAGCTTGGCTGGTAGTTTCCTCTCTGGAAACACCATATATTTT
TRBV28	.	TRBJ2-2	.	CASSGTGELFF	TGTGCCAGCTCGGGTACCGGGGAGCTGTTTTTT
TRBV19	.	TRBJ2-1	.	CASSPQGTKAYNEQFF	TGTGCCAGTAGCCCACAAGGGACAAAGGCCTACAATGAGCAGTTCTTC
TRBV3-1/TRBV3-2	.	TRBJ2-5	.	CASSQIRGIVETQYF	TGTGCCAGCAGCCAGATACGAGGGATTGTAGAGACCCAGTACTTC
TRBV14	.	TRBJ2-3	few	CASSQDRSADTQYF	TGTGCCAGCAGCCAAGATCGCAGCGCAGATACGCAGTATTTT
TRBV3-1/TRBV3-2	.	TRBJ1-1	.	CASSPDRGTEAFF	TGTGCCAGCAGCCCAGACAGAGGCACTGAAGCTTTCTTT
TRBV2	TRBD2	TRBJ2-1	.	CASSPLGGLALYNEQFF	TGTGCCAGCAGTCCTCTGGGGGGACTAGCCCTATACAATGAGCAGTTCTTC
TRBV6-4	.	TRBJ1-2	.	CASSLYGYTF	TGTGCCAGCAGTCTGTATGGCTACACCTTC
TRBV9	TRBD1	TRBJ2-1	.	CASSPRQGEGNEQFF	TGTGCCAGCAGCCCCCGACAGGGCGAAGGCAATGAGCAGTTCTTC